Listed here is a single T cell receptor (beta chain). The data stem from a study of control samples from healthy donors and cancer patients. Data came from immunoSEQ multiplex PCR; TCRdb stores just in-frame clones and leaves some out. The sample lists roughly 55,000 clones, approximately 88% occurring once. Trimming took 7 bases from V and 5 from J, leaving 10 bases between them. Germline CDR1 MDHEN, CDR2 SYDVKM. The length of the CDR3 is 12 residues. What was sequenced was blood. The chain recombines TRBV28 with TRBJ2-3; no clear D. The receptor's source is a man aged 45-60 years in good health. The CDR3 reads CASTTSEDTQYF. As DNA, the CDR3 is TGTGCCAGCACCACCTCGGAAGATACGCAGTATTTT.